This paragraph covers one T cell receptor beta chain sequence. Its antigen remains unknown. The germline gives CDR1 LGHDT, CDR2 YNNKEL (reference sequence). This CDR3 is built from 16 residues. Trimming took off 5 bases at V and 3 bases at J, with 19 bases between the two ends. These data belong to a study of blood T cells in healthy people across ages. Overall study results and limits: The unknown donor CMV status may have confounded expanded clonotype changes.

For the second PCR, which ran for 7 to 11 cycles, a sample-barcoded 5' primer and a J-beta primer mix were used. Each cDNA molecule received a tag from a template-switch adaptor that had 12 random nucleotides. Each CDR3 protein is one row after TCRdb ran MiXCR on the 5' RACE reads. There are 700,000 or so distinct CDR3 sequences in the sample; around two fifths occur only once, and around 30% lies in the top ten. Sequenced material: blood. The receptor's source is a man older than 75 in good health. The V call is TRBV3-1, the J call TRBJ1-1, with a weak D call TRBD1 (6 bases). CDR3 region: CASSSSAGGTYTEAFF. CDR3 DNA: TGTGCCAGCAGCTCTTCTGCTGGGGGCACTTACACTGAAGCTTTCTTT.